This T cell receptor (beta chain) comes out of a study of beta chain features in type 1 diabetes. This clone was counted only a few times. The antigen is undetermined. Via the markers CD45RO/CCR7/CD25/CD127/CD95/CD27, stem cell-like memory, regulatory, central memory and naive CD4+ cells were sorted. Study-level points and caveats: Researchers reported that naive, central memory and Treg TCRB repertoires appeared more similar in patients than in healthy donors.

Expressed TCRB transcripts were sequenced because the isolated RNA had all been reverse transcribed beforehand. Sequenced by immunoSEQ multiplex PCR; TCRdb stores in-frame clones only, minus some. The data hold around 450,000 clones, with 10% to 12% observed a single time. Sequencing used naive CD4+ T cells from blood. This clonotype originated in a woman younger than 30 in good health.

As DNA, the CDR3 is TGTGCCAGCAGCTCCCAACGACTAGCGGGAGTCGAGCAGTACTTC. It is translated as CASSSQRLAGVEQYF. The rearrangement links TRBV7-2 to TRBJ2-7; 12 bases are shared with TRBD2. The CDR3 totals 15 residues. Germline V gene lookup returns CDR1 SGHTA and CDR2 FQGNSA. Losses at the gene ends were 4 bases for V and 6 bases for J; bases not matched to a gene: 7.